Sequencing of this TCR beta chain was carried out in a study of T-cell reconstitution after alpha-beta-depleted transplantation in children. Study observations and caveats: Surviving recipient cells, namely T cells and thymic progenitors, were the source of high day-60 TCRbeta diversity in some patients. Counts and diversity of T cells one year after transplant came mostly from newly produced T cells. Roughly two months post-transplant, alpha-beta T cells reportedly originated from several hundred graft clones that had expanded.

The CDR3 covers 15 residues. J gave up 10 bases and V 5 bases, and 11 bases lay outside the gene matches. Germline CDR1 reads MDHEN; CDR2 reads SYDVKM. A few counts support this clonotype. Its specificity is unknown. Molecular barcoding with unique molecular identifiers was used for the TCRbeta library. TCRdb reprocessed the PCR reads via MiXCR and lists one record per CDR3 protein. The sample records about 980,000 distinct CDR3 sequences, under 30% being singletons. The sequence derives from a boy in the first two years of life who had a stem cell transplant for SCID, so the T cells may come from the graft donor. The sequencing here drew on PBMCs, mostly from graft donor cells, taken 360 days after TCRalphabeta/CD19-depleted stem cell transplant. The genes are TRBV28 and TRBJ1-6, with 7 bases aligning to TRBD1. DNA of the CDR3: TGTGCCAGCAGTCCCAACGTGAGGGGGCTATCACCCCTCCACTTT. This gives the protein CASSPNVRGLSPLHF.